This TCR beta chain was profiled in a study of blood T cell repertoires in COVID-19. The method was immunoSEQ multiplex PCR; TCRdb's version includes in-frame clones alone and lacks a portion of them. The sample includes 260,000 or so clones, about 83% of them seen just once. The ends were cut back, 3 bases at V and 0 bases at J, with 11 bases in the middle. The CDR3 extends over 15 amino acids. Germline V lookup: CDR1 SEHNR, CDR2 FQNEAQ (reference sequence). The receptor's source is a man older than 75 with acute or convalescent COVID-19. The sequenced material came from peripheral blood. The chain is built from TRBV7-9 and TRBJ1-1; D is unresolved. CDR3 loop: CASSFGSSMNTEAFF. The CDR3 coding sequence is TGTGCCAGCAGCTTTGGTTCATCTATGAACACTGAAGCTTTCTTT.